Listed here are 25 T cell receptor beta chains from one sample, sequenced in a study of blood T cells in healthy people across ages. Using a J-beta primer mix together with a sample-barcoded 5' primer, a second PCR was run for roughly 6 to 11 cycles. TCRdb processed the 5' RACE reads anew with MiXCR; each CDR3 protein has one entry. Of about 1.6 million distinct CDR3 sequences in the sample, about 31% were seen once. Sequenced sample: blood. Receptors originate from a woman aged 30 to 39 in good health.

The J gene is TRBJ2-1, the V gene TRBV20-1; 10 bases agree with TRBD2. CDR1 DFQATT and CDR2 SNEGSKA come from the germline V gene (reference sequence). The V and J ends lost 5 bases and 0 bases, in that order; junction bases with no gene match: 10. The CDR3 runs 17 residues. The CDR3 region has the DNA TGCAGTGCTCTGCCCCTAGCGGGGGCGAACTCCTACAATGAGCAGTTCTTC. Protein: CSALPLAGANSYNEQFF.

This clonotype was found many times. The chain couples TRBV20-1 to TRBJ2-7; D remains unclear. Deletions cut 7 bases from V and 0 bases from J, with 10 bases between. This CDR3 has 12 amino acids. The germline V gene has CDR1 DFQATT and CDR2 SNEGSKA (reference sequence). Written as DNA, the CDR3 is TGCAGTGGGAGAACGAGCTCCTACGAGCAGTACTTC. This encodes CSGRTSSYEQYF.

This clonotype occurred many times. A read error may produce the germline difference seen at one junction end. The rearrangement uses TRBV12-3 or TRBV12-4 and TRBJ2-7, with D possibly being TRBD1 or TRBD2 (5 bases each). This CDR3 has 14 amino acids. The CDR3 DNA reads TGTGCCAGCAGCTTAGCTGGGGGTCCCTACGAGCAGTACTTC. Its translation: CASSLAGGPYEQYF.

The chain carries TRBV5-1 and TRBJ2-7; TRBD1 matches 9 bases. V lost 4 bases and J lost 4; bases outside the gene matches: 9. Germline CDR1 is SGHRS and CDR2 is YFSETQ. The CDR3 loop spans 15 amino acids. CDR3 protein: CASSLGDRAKYEQYF. DNA of the CDR3: TGCGCCAGCAGCCTGGGGGACAGGGCGAAGTACGAGCAGTACTTC.

The table lists this clonotype with a few counts. J is TRBJ1-5 and V is TRBV7-3; the match to TRBD1 covers 11 bases. Germline CDR1 and CDR2: SGHTA and FQGTGA. J gave up 6 bases and V 3 bases, and 7 bases lay outside the gene matches. The CDR3 runs to 16 residues. CDR3 DNA sequence: TGTGCCAGCAGCTTTTTCCCGGGACAGGGGGGTCAGCCCCAGCATTTT. Protein product: CASSFFPGQGGQPQHF.

The table lists this clonotype with a few counts. The genes are TRBV11-2 and TRBJ1-1, with TRBD1 matching 12 bases. The CDR3 has 15 residues. V dropped 4 bases and J dropped 8; count of bases not matched to a gene: 8. Germline lookup yields CDR1 SGHAT and CDR2 FQNNGV. CDR3 loop: CASSSPGQGALEAFF. The CDR3 bases are TGTGCCAGCAGCTCACCGGGACAGGGGGCTCTCGAAGCTTTCTTT.

The V gene is TRBV30, the J gene TRBJ2-5; D uncertain. CDR1 GTSNPN and CDR2 SVGIG come from the germline V gene (reference sequence). Trimming stripped 1 base from V and 4 bases from J, with 10 bases between. The CDR3 length is 13 residues. Written as DNA, the CDR3 is TGTGCCTGGAGTGAGGCCGGGCCAGAGACCCAGTACTTC. The encoded protein is CAWSEAGPETQYF.

The chain links TRBV20-1 to TRBJ1-2; D is possibly TRBD1 (5 bases). Trimming removed 2 bases from V and 3 bases from J, with 13 bases in between. Germline values: CDR1 DFQATT, CDR2 SNEGSKA (reference sequence). This CDR3 has 14 amino acids. The CDR3 DNA reads as TGCAGTGCTAGAACTATACGGGACCACTATGGCTACACCTTC. Translating gives CSARTIRDHYGYTF.

This clonotype was counted at least ten times. The rearrangement links TRBV6-5 to TRBJ2-6; D not resolved. Trimming left V 8 bases short and J 0 bases short, with 8 bases between. CDR3 length equals 14 residues. Germline CDR1 MNHEY, CDR2 SVGAGI. The CDR3 protein is CASRGRSGANVLTF. Here the CDR3 DNA reads TGTGCCAGCCGTGGCCGCTCTGGGGCCAACGTCCTGACTTTC.

The rearrangement joins TRBV4-1 to TRBJ2-7, with D possibly called TRBD1 or TRBD2 (5 bases each). CDR1 and CDR2 (germline): MGHRA, YSYEKL. This CDR3 contains 13 residues. Trimming removed 6 bases from V and 3 bases from J, with 12 bases in between. This CDR3 reads CASREDSGYEQYF. CDR3 coding DNA: TGCGCCAGCAGGGAAGACAGCGGCTACGAGCAGTACTTC.

The rearrangement joins TRBV27 to TRBJ2-1; 15 bases match TRBD2. Trimming took 8 bases from V and 8 from J; bases not matched to a gene: 10. The length of the CDR3 is 16 residues. The germline V gene encodes CDR1 MNHEY and CDR2 SMNVEV (reference sequence). This chain's CDR3 is CASGPGLAGGRDEQFF. CDR3 DNA: TGTGCCAGCGGACCGGGACTAGCGGGAGGCCGGGATGAGCAGTTCTTC.

This clonotype was counted a few times. A much larger clone is a single base away; this may be a read error. V gene TRBV29-1 combines with J gene TRBJ1-4; the match to TRBD1 covers 7 bases. Germline V gene data show CDR1 as SQVTM and CDR2 as ANQGSEA. This CDR3 region has 14 residues. This CDR3 reads CSVSSTGKEERLFF. The DNA of the CDR3 is TGCAGCGTTTCTTCGACAGGGAAAGAAGAAAGACTGTTTTTT.

The V gene is TRBV20-1, the J gene TRBJ2-5; D assignment may be TRBD1 or TRBD2 (5 bases each). The J call may be faulty, since TRBJ2-7 better matches the DNA end. This CDR3 contains 13 residues. Germline V lookup: CDR1 DFQATT, CDR2 SNEGSKA (reference sequence). The CDR3 DNA follows: TGCAGTGCTACCGGGACGGACACCTACGAGCAGTACTTC. Protein sequence: CSATGTDTYEQYF.

The chain has TRBV12-3 or TRBV12-4 and TRBJ1-1; D is perhaps TRBD1 (5 bases). V was trimmed by 3 bases and J by 4 bases, leaving 6 bases between them. The CDR3 is made up of 12 amino acids. The CDR3 region is CASSFGATEAFF. CDR3 in DNA: TGTGCCAGCAGTTTTGGGGCCACTGAAGCTTTCTTT.

As DNA, the CDR3 is TGCGCCAGCAGCCAACTAGCGTCGGATATAATGAGGCAGTACTTC. It specifies CASSQLASDIMRQYF. The chain carries TRBV5-1 and TRBJ2-7, with 7 positions matching TRBD2. CDR1 and CDR2 (germline): SGHRS, YFSETQ. The ends lost 4 bases at V and 9 bases at J; junction bases unmatched: 16. This CDR3 region has 15 residues. Based on the CDR3 plus reference TRBV5-1 and TRBJ2-7, the full variable domain is KAGVTQTPRYLIKTRGQQVTLSCSPISGHRSVSWYQQTPGQGLQFLFEYFSETQRNKGNFPGRFSGRQFSNSRSEMNVSTLELGDSALYLCASSQLASDIMRQYFGPGTRLTVT.

The chain recombines TRBV14 with TRBJ2-1; the D is unclear. CDR1 is SGHDN and CDR2 is FVKESK in the germline V gene. V dropped 1 base and J dropped 9 bases, with 10 bases sitting between them. The CDR3 consists of 13 residues. CDR3 loop: CASSQGFGSEQFF. The CDR3 DNA reads TGTGCCAGCAGCCAAGGGTTTGGTAGTGAGCAGTTCTTC.

The chain employs TRBV3-1 and TRBJ2-5, with D perhaps matching TRBD2 (6 bases). This CDR3 is 11 amino acids long. Germline assignment: CDR1 LGHDT and CDR2 YNNKEL (reference sequence). Trimming pared 4 bases from V and 12 bases from J, leaving 12 bases between. The chain's CDR3 is CASSPGSLKYF. The CDR3 DNA reads as TGTGCCAGCAGCCCCGGGAGTTTGAAGTACTTC.

About this clonotype itself: The junction departs from germline at one end; a sequencing error may be responsible. The CDR3 sequence is CASSPTGDGTGTQYF. The CDR3, as DNA: TGTGCCAGCAGCCCGACAGGGGACGGCACAGGTACGCAGTATTTT. The chain links TRBV12-3 or TRBV12-4 to TRBJ2-3; the match to TRBD1 covers 8 bases. The CDR3 runs to 15 residues.

This clonotype was picked up many times. The chain links TRBV27 to TRBJ2-1, with TRBD2 matching over 9 bases. The germline CDR1 and CDR2 sequences are MNHEY and SMNVEV (reference sequence). Trimming took 6 bases from V and 7 from J; bases not matched to a gene: 10. This CDR3 has 15 amino acids. The CDR3 loop reads CASSPLAGSSNEQFF. The CDR3 DNA is TGTGCCAGCAGCCCCCTAGCGGGGAGTTCAAATGAGCAGTTCTTC.

This chain links TRBV20-1 with TRBJ2-3; 8 nucleotides agree with TRBD1. CDR3 size: 17 residues. V lost 6 bases, J lost 2 bases, and 16 bases stayed unmatched. The V gene's germline CDR1 is DFQATT and CDR2 SNEGSKA (reference sequence). This CDR3 is CSAEKIGQGPSTDTQYF. CDR3 bases: TGCAGTGCCGAGAAAATAGGACAGGGCCCCTCCACAGATACGCAGTATTTT.

The chain joins TRBV2 to TRBJ2-5; TRBD2 might be the D (6 bases). This CDR3 comprises 13 residues. V shed 7 bases and J shed 1 base, with 10 bases lying between them. CDR1 and CDR2 from the germline V gene are SNHLY and FYNNEI. The CDR3 loop reads CASNRDFQETQYF. The CDR3 bases are TGTGCCAGCAATCGGGACTTCCAAGAGACCCAGTACTTC. The entire variable domain, with the rest obtained from reference TRBV2 and TRBJ2-5, is as follows: EPEVTQTPSHQVTQMGQEVILRCVPISNHLYFYWYRQILGQKVEFLVSFYNNEISEKSEIFDDQFSVERPDGSNFTLKIRSTKLEDSAMYFCASNRDFQETQYFGPGTRLLVL.

This clonotype was detected a few times. CDR3 loop: CASSLAGIHEQFF. CDR3 coding DNA: TGCGCCAGCAGCTTGGCCGGGATCCATGAGCAGTTCTTC. The chain has TRBV5-1 and TRBJ2-1; a possible D gene is TRBD2 (5 bases). V was pared by 0 bases and J by 8 bases, with 9 bases between. The CDR3 has 13 residues. CDR1 is SGHRS, CDR2 YFSETQ, per germline.

Only a few counts were recorded for this clonotype. The chain employs TRBV28 and TRBJ2-1; 14 bases match TRBD2. This CDR3 contains 15 residues. Trimming took 5 bases from V and 8 from J; bases not matched to a gene: 5. Germline lookup yields CDR1 MDHEN and CDR2 SYDVKM. The CDR3 loop reads CASSRLAGGPYEQFF. In nucleotides, the CDR3 is TGTGCCAGCAGTCGACTAGCGGGAGGGCCTTATGAGCAGTTCTTC. The full variable domain, its missing parts supplied by reference TRBV28 and TRBJ2-1, is DVKVTQSSRYLVKRTGEKVFLECVQDMDHENMFWYRQDPGLGLRLIYFSYDVKMKEKGDIPEGYSVSREKKERFSLILESASTNQTSMYLCASSRLAGGPYEQFFGPGTRLTVL.

The chain joins TRBV25-1 to TRBJ1-1, with D unresolved. Trimming removed 1 base at V and 5 bases at J, with 11 bases between. The CDR3 has 14 amino acids. From germline, CDR1 is MGHDK and CDR2 SYGVNS. The DNA of the CDR3 is TGTGCCAGCAGTGAATTAACGGGTTCGACTGAAGCTTTCTTT. This translates into CASSELTGSTEAFF.

The table lists this clonotype with a few counts. The rearrangement uses TRBV9 and TRBJ2-5, with TRBD1 identical over 11 bases. The CDR3 spans 16 residues. V was pared by 4 bases and J by 11 bases, with 16 bases of the junction left unmatched. Germline-derived CDR1 and CDR2 are SGDLS and YYNGEE. The CDR3 DNA sequence: TGTGCCAGCAGCTACGGATTTGGACAGGGGGCGCGTGAGCAGTACTTC. Translation gives CASSYGFGQGAREQYF.